This T cell receptor (beta chain) is drawn from a study of blood T cell repertoires in COVID-19. The table came from immunoSEQ multiplex PCR; TCRdb's copy has only in-frame clones and leaves some out. The sample holds roughly 120,000 clones; just under 90% are singletons and the top ten take 1.1%. Germline lookup yields CDR1 SGHTA and CDR2 FQGNSA. This CDR3 is 14 amino acids long. Germline trimming cut 5 bases from V and 7 bases from J; bases unmatched to any gene: 5. This clonotype was sampled from a human donor in a cohort sampled during active COVID-19. Sample: peripheral blood. This rearrangement joins TRBV7-2 to TRBJ2-1, with TRBD1 matching over 10 bases. The CDR3, as DNA: TGTGCCAGCAGCCGGGACAGGGGAGGTAATGAGCAGTTCTTC. Translation gives CASSRDRGGNEQFF.